The clone carrying this TCR beta chain was counted between two and nine times. What it recognizes is unknown. This record belongs to a study of cytomegalovirus exposure and HLA in healthy donors. Whole-study findings and limits: Accurate predictions that matched the HLA-A and HLA-B alleles of most subjects were reportedly made from TCR beta sequences.

PCR primers comprised 60 Vbeta and 13 Jbeta primers. Produced via immunoSEQ multiplex PCR; TCRdb's table is partial and in-frame only. The sample has approximately 120,000 clones; about 80% are singletons. Unmatched junction bases numbered 11, after V lost 6 bases and J lost 3 bases. Germline CDR1 MDHEN, CDR2 SYDVKM. The CDR3 is 16 amino acids. The chain couples TRBV28 to TRBJ1-2; 9 nucleotides match TRBD1. Specimen: PBMCs. This receptor was obtained from a middle-aged woman in good health and CMV-seropositive. CDR3 in DNA: TGTGCCAGCAGCTTTACCTACGACAGGGGGTACTATGGCTACACCTTC. Residues: CASSFTYDRGYYGYTF.